The 14 T cell receptor beta chains in this list originate from one sample, sequenced in a study of T cell responses to AZD1222 COVID-19 vaccine. The protocol was immunoSEQ multiplex PCR, while the TCRdb copy is restricted to in-frame clones and leaves out a portion. Here the sample spans approximately 200,000 clones, about 95% being singletons. This material consisted of peripheral blood, taken 28 days after the second dose of the MenACWY control vaccine. The receptors derive from an adult who received the MenACWY meningococcal vaccine as a control.

This clone was observed a single time. J is TRBJ1-1 and V is TRBV6-5; D unresolved. The CDR3 totals 13 residues. V shed 7 bases and J shed 1 base, with 10 bases lying between them. Germline V gene data show CDR1 as MNHEY and CDR2 as SVGAGI. The CDR3 loop reads CASNLKSNTEAFF. In DNA form, the CDR3 reads TGTGCCAGCAATCTAAAGTCGAACACTGAAGCTTTCTTT.

The chain carries TRBV5-4 and TRBJ2-7, with D perhaps TRBD2 (6 bases). V dropped 5 bases and J dropped 5 bases, with 14 bases sitting between them. Germline V gene data show CDR1 as SGHNT and CDR2 as YYREEE (reference sequence). The CDR3 totals 13 residues. The CDR3 region has the DNA TGTGCCAGCAGTGCACTAGCAGCGGACGAGCAGTACTTC. Encoded protein: CASSALAADEQYF.

The chain recombines TRBV7-9 with TRBJ2-7; a possible D gene is TRBD1 (6 bases). This CDR3 comprises 15 residues. V gave up 5 bases and J gave up 6 bases, with 20 bases separating them. In germline, CDR1 is SEHNR, CDR2 FQNEAQ (reference sequence). This CDR3 reads CASSPLAEGGSEQYF. Here the CDR3 DNA reads TGTGCCAGCAGCCCCCTGGCGGAAGGGGGTAGCGAGCAGTACTTC.

This sequence joins TRBV5-6 and TRBJ1-1, with D maybe TRBD1 (6 bases). The CDR3 totals 14 residues. Germline V gene data show CDR1 as SGHDT and CDR2 as YYEEEE. V was clipped by 2 bases and J by 3 bases, with 11 bases between them. CDR3 residues: CASSFPGVYTEAFF. The CDR3 region has the DNA TGTGCCAGCAGCTTCCCAGGGGTGTACACTGAAGCTTTCTTT. The whole variable domain, remainder taken from reference TRBV5-6 and TRBJ1-1, is DAGVTQSPTHLIKTRGQQVTLRCSPKSGHDTVSWYQQALGQGPQFIFQYYEEEERQRGNFPDRFSGHQFPNYSSELNVNALLLGDSALYLCASSFPGVYTEAFFGQGTRLTVV.

The chain joins TRBV19 to TRBJ1-2, with TRBD1 matching over 7 bases. The CDR3 length is 14 residues. Trimming cost V 4 bases and J 6 bases; bases outside gene matches: 8. The germline gives CDR1 LNHDA, CDR2 SQIVND (reference sequence). The CDR3 spells CASSKLTGTDGYTF. Written as DNA, the CDR3 is TGTGCCAGTAGTAAACTTACCGGGACAGATGGCTACACCTTC.

This clone was recorded only once. The chain joins TRBV4-1 to TRBJ1-1, with D uncertain. The length of the CDR3 is 14 residues. The germline V and J ends were trimmed by 3 bases and 0 bases, with 8 bases remaining between them. CDR1 MGHRA and CDR2 YSYEKL come from the germline V gene. CDR3 in amino acids: CASSQVTMNTEAFF. The CDR3 nucleotides read TGCGCCAGCAGCCAGGTAACAATGAACACTGAAGCTTTCTTT.

The rearrangement joins TRBV6-5 to TRBJ2-2; D possibly corresponds to TRBD1 (5 bases). With 6 bases removed from V and 0 bases from J, the gap between germline ends came to 8 bases. CDR1 and CDR2 (germline): MNHEY, SVGAGI. The CDR3 is 14 residues long. CDR3 sequence: CASRDIANTGELFF. CDR3 DNA sequence: TGTGCCAGCAGGGACATCGCGAACACCGGGGAGCTGTTTTTT.

V is TRBV5-6 and J is TRBJ2-1, with a tentative D call TRBD2 (6 bases). This CDR3 is 18 amino acids long. With 3 bases removed from V and 0 bases from J, the gap between germline ends came to 19 bases. Germline V gene data show CDR1 as SGHDT and CDR2 as YYEEEE. The CDR3 bases are TGTGCCAGCAGCTCCCCACGCGGGCGGGGTAGCTCCTACAATGAGCAGTTCTTC. This sequence encodes CASSSPRGRGSSYNEQFF.

DNA of the CDR3: TGTGCCAGCAGCTCCCCGACAGGGTCGAACACTGAAGCTTTCTTT. Protein: CASSSPTGSNTEAFF. V usage is TRBV6-2 or TRBV6-3 and J usage is TRBJ1-1; 7 bases agree with TRBD1. CDR3 length equals 15 residues. Trimming removed 6 bases from V and 1 base from J; junction bases left unmatched: 8. Germline CDR1 MNHEY, CDR2 SVGEGT.

This chain joins TRBV5-1 and TRBJ2-7; TRBD2 agrees at 15 bases. Germline V CDR1 and CDR2: SGHRS, YFSETQ. The CDR3 is 15 amino acids. The ends lost 3 bases at V and 3 bases at J; junction bases unmatched: 1. This CDR3 is CASSSGLAGGYEQYF. CDR3 in DNA: TGCGCCAGCAGCTCGGGACTAGCGGGAGGCTACGAGCAGTACTTC.

J is TRBJ2-4 and V is TRBV6-5; D gene unclear. V shed 5 bases and J shed 6 bases, with 5 bases lying between them. This CDR3 is built from 11 residues. Germline CDR1 reads MNHEY; CDR2 reads SVGAGI. The CDR3, as DNA: TGTGCCAGCAGTCGGGCAAACATTCAGTACTTC. Translating gives CASSRANIQYF.

This chain joins TRBV5-1 and TRBJ1-1; D is perhaps TRBD1 (6 bases). CDR3 length equals 15 residues. Between the trimmed V and J ends, which lost 4 bases and 0 bases, there was a span of 13 bases. CDR1 is SGHRS, CDR2 YFSETQ, per germline. CDR3 residues: CASSGQPMMNTEAFF. The DNA of the CDR3 is TGCGCCAGCAGCGGACAGCCGATGATGAACACTGAAGCTTTCTTT.

The V gene is TRBV6-2 or TRBV6-3, the J gene TRBJ1-5; D is undetermined. Germline CDR1 reads MNHEY; CDR2 reads SVGEGT. The CDR3 has 12 residues. V lost 6 bases to trimming and J lost 7 bases, with 10 bases between them. CDR3 sequence (DNA): TGTGCCAGCAGCCCGACGAGGCAGCCCCAGCATTTT. Residues: CASSPTRQPQHF.

This chain links TRBV25-1 with TRBJ2-7, with 7 bases aligning to TRBD1. This CDR3 is built from 18 residues. Germline V gives CDR1 MGHDK, CDR2 SYGVNS. Germline trimming cut 2 bases from V and 0 bases from J; bases unmatched to any gene: 13. The CDR3 DNA reads as TGTGCCAGCAGTGAAAAGTGGGGACAGTCAACCCACTCCTACGAGCAGTACTTC. Translated, it gives CASSEKWGQSTHSYEQYF.